This T cell receptor (beta chain) was obtained from a study of cytomegalovirus exposure and HLA in healthy donors. On the study more broadly: A prior analysis found more than 90 million unique TCR beta sequences from some 200 million T cells. Early released data comprised around 80 million unique TCRs from HLA-typed donors. Study-wide results and caveats: Near-uniform donor sequencing depth was presumed by presence/absence analyses.

In regard to this clone: Its target is unknown.

Donors had nominal health at sampling but likely had unrecorded immune exposures. Amplification used 60 Vbeta primers and 13 Jbeta primers. Profiling relied on immunoSEQ multiplex PCR, and the TCRdb table lists in-frame clones only, not all of them. Seen here are fewer than 200,000 clones, around 79% observed once, and the top ten hold 2% to 3%. The sample consisted of PBMCs. The origin of this receptor is a woman in her thirties or forties in good health and CMV-seropositive.

As DNA, the CDR3 is TGTGCCAGTCCCGGGACCCAGTACTTC. Protein sequence: CASPGTQYF. This chain uses TRBV19 with TRBJ2-5; no definite D call. The CDR3 has 9 residues. Germline CDR1 and CDR2: LNHDA and SQIVND (reference sequence). Trimming removed 8 bases from V and 7 bases from J, with 5 bases in between.